Below, 5 T cell receptor beta chains from the same sample are listed, as sequenced in a study of blood T cell repertoires in COVID-19. TCRdb's table, derived via immunoSEQ multiplex PCR, lists solely in-frame clones and lacks some. The sample records tens of thousands of clones, around two thirds being singletons. The sequenced sample consisted of PBMCs or T cells enriched from blood (not recorded which). The receptor set was obtained from an older woman who had been exposed to COVID-19.

The chain has TRBV28 and TRBJ2-7, with TRBD1 identical over 8 bases. CDR1 is MDHEN, CDR2 SYDVKM, per germline. With V trimmed by 5 bases and J by 6 bases, 9 bases remained unmatched. The CDR3 runs to 14 residues. This CDR3 is CASSPGGAKAEQYF. In nucleotides, the CDR3 is TGTGCCAGCAGTCCAGGGGGCGCAAAGGCCGAGCAGTACTTC.

The chain uses TRBV7-2 and TRBJ2-1; 7 bases fit TRBD2. Germline assignment: CDR1 SGHTA and CDR2 FQGNSA. V gave up 4 bases and J gave up 3 bases; unmatched junction bases: 6. The CDR3 sequence is 15 residues long. The CDR3, as DNA: TGTGCCAGCAGCTCGTTAAGGGAGGGCTACAATGAGCAGTTCTTC. Its protein is CASSSLREGYNEQFF.

CDR3 DNA sequence: TGTGCCAGCAGCTTAGGACAGTTCATTCAGCCCCAGCATTTT. It encodes CASSLGQFIQPQHF. The V call is TRBV7-2, the J call TRBJ1-5; possible D gene TRBD1, 5 bases. V was trimmed by 1 base and J by 6 bases, leaving 10 bases between them. CDR1 SGHTA and CDR2 FQGNSA come from the germline V gene. The CDR3 is 14 amino acids. Supplemented by reference TRBV7-2 and TRBJ1-5, the full variable domain reads GAGVSQSPSNKVTEKGKDVELRCDPISGHTALYWYRQSLGQGLEFLIYFQGNSAPDKSGLPSDRFSAERTGGSVSTLTIQRTQQEDSAVYLCASSLGQFIQPQHFGDGTRLSIL.

Only a few counts were recorded for this clone. The chain combines TRBV7-2 with TRBJ2-1; possibly TRBD2 for D (5 bases). Germline lookup yields CDR1 SGHTA and CDR2 FQGNSA. V lost 5 bases and J 7 bases, leaving 15 bases between the germline ends. There are 14 residues in the CDR3. CDR3 in amino acids: CASSPSPPGNEQFF. DNA of the CDR3: TGTGCCAGCAGCCCCTCCCCTCCGGGGAATGAGCAGTTCTTC.

The chain carries TRBV7-2 and TRBJ1-3; D is uncertain. The CDR3 has 16 amino acids. V was cut by 2 bases and J by 0 bases, with 11 bases left in between. Germline values: CDR1 SGHTA, CDR2 FQGNSA. CDR3 DNA sequence: TGTGCCAGCAGCTTAACCTCAGATTTCTCTGGAAACACCATATATTTT. Protein sequence: CASSLTSDFSGNTIYF.